This T cell receptor (beta chain) was identified in a study of blood T cell repertoires in COVID-19. Overall study: Whether acute or convalescent, the COVID-19 samples came from the United States, Italy and Spain. From T cells, B-cell-depleted T cells, or PBMCs came the material, which was cDNA or gDNA.

Repertoires were generated with immunoSEQ multiplex PCR, while TCRdb's copy carries only in-frame clones and drops some. Of 45,000 to 70,000 clones in the sample, 70% to 90% were seen once. The junction had 11 bases not matched to a gene; V was cut back by 1 base and J by 6 bases. The CDR3 sequence is 16 residues long. Germline CDR1 and CDR2: SGHVS and FNYEAQ. This chain joins TRBV7-6 and TRBJ1-2; TRBD1 matches 7 bases. The TCR originated in a woman aged 55-75 years with active COVID-19. Sequenced input: peripheral blood. Here the CDR3 DNA reads TGTGCCAGCAGCTTAGAAGGGACAGCTAGGTTTAATGGCTACACCTTC. This translates into CASSLEGTARFNGYTF.